This TCR beta chain was sequenced for a study of blood T cell repertoires in COVID-19. How the authors handled the data: Using reference gene primer amplification, nucleated cell counts were estimated. Produced via immunoSEQ multiplex PCR; TCRdb's table is partial and in-frame only. The V and J calls and clone size are taken from that table; D and trimming were inferred from the DNA. The table lists about 250,000 clones, about 87% of them singletons. The CDR3 has 15 residues. Germline CDR1 and CDR2: MNHEY and SMNVEV (reference sequence). Trimming removed 5 bases from V and 4 bases from J; junction bases left unmatched: 11.

This clonotype was obtained from a woman in her forties or fifties who had recovered from COVID-19. Sequences were obtained from PBMCs or T cells enriched from blood (not recorded which). The V call is TRBV27, the J call TRBJ2-7; 7 nucleotides match TRBD2. For the CDR3, the DNA is TGTGCCAGCAGTCCCCGGGGAGGGAATCGATACGAGCAGTACTTC. It is translated as CASSPRGGNRYEQYF.